Listed below are T cell receptor beta chains from one sample, sequenced in a study of blood T cell repertoires in COVID-19. Repertoires were generated with immunoSEQ multiplex PCR, while TCRdb's copy carries only in-frame clones and drops some. The profile shows 250,000 or so clones, approximately 87% of them singletons. The sequencing sample was made of peripheral blood. These receptors were collected from a woman aged 40 to 50 who had recovered from COVID-19. The CDR3 runs from the conserved cysteine through the conserved F or W. D genes are given only for firm matches. Size is omitted from some rows. Given values are once, few, many or a class for expanded clones.

clone_size	v_call	d_call	j_call	cdr3_nt	cdr3_aa
few	TRBV5-1	TRBD1	TRBJ1-5	TGCGCCAGCAGCGCCAAACAGGGGCAGCCCCAGCATTTT	CASSAKQGQPQHF
.	TRBV1	.	TRBJ1-1	TGCACCAGCAGCCGTTTTAGGCGGCGGCGGGGAACTGAAGCTTTCTTT	CTSSRFRRRRGTEAFF
.	TRBV5-1	TRBD2	TRBJ2-2	TGCGCCAGCGGGAGGAGCAGCGGGGGCGCGAACACCGGGGAGCTGTTTTTT	CASGRSSGGANTGELFF
.	TRBV5-1	TRBD1	TRBJ1-3	TGCGCCAGCAGCCCCGGACAGGCCAACTCTGGAAACACCATATATTTT	CASSPGQANSGNTIYF
.	TRBV5-1	TRBD1	TRBJ2-6	TGCGCCAGCAGCTCCGGACAGGGCGACTACTCTGGGGCCAACGTCCTGACTTTC	CASSSGQGDYSGANVLTF
.	TRBV9	TRBD1	TRBJ1-5	TGTGCCAGCAGCGCCGGTGGGACAGGGACTCAGCCCCAGCATTTT	CASSAGGTGTQPQHF
.	TRBV2	TRBD1	TRBJ1-5	TGTGCCAGCAGTGATCCGGGACAGGGGTCCGATCAGCCCCAGCATTTT	CASSDPGQGSDQPQHF
.	TRBV19	TRBD1	TRBJ1-4	TGTGCCAGTAGTATTACGACACAGGGGCCTAATGAAAAACTGTTTTTT	CASSITTQGPNEKLFF
.	TRBV6-6	TRBD1	TRBJ2-7	TGTGCCAGCAGACGGACAGGGACCTACGAGCAGTACTTC	CASRRTGTYEQYF
.	TRBV11-2	TRBD2	TRBJ2-2	TGTGCCAGCAGCCTAAGCGGGGGCCGGATCACCGGGGAGCTGTTTTTT	CASSLSGGRITGELFF
.	TRBV5-5	TRBD2	TRBJ2-2	TGTGCCAGCAGCTTGGCCGGGGCTAGCGGGGGGACTAACACCGGGGAGCTGTTTTTT	CASSLAGASGGTNTGELFF
.	TRBV5-1	TRBD1	TRBJ2-1	TGCGCCAGCAGCTTGGGGACAGGGGACAATGAGCAGTTCTTC	CASSLGTGDNEQFF
.	TRBV28	.	TRBJ1-5	TGTGCCAGCATGTATAGCAATCAGCCCCAGCATTTT	CASMYSNQPQHF
.	TRBV7-2	.	TRBJ2-7	TGTGCCAGCAGCTTAAAGGGGGGGACGTACGAGCAGTACTTC	CASSLKGGTYEQYF
.	TRBV9	.	TRBJ2-3	TGTGCCAGCAGCGTAGTTGGCCGGGGCACAGATACGCAGTATTTT	CASSVVGRGTDTQYF
.	TRBV7-3	TRBD2	TRBJ2-1	TGTGCCAGCAGCTTATTCCCCAGCGGGGGGGTAGGAGAGCAGTTCTTC	CASSLFPSGGVGEQFF
few	TRBV5-6	.	TRBJ1-2	TGTGCCAGCAGCTTGGGAAACCTAAACTATGGCTACACCTTC	CASSLGNLNYGYTF
.	TRBV11-2	.	TRBJ2-2	TGTGCCAGCAGCCAAGCGGTAGCCGGGGAGCTGTTTTTT	CASSQAVAGELFF
.	TRBV6-4	.	TRBJ1-2	TGTGCCAGCAGTGAGAGTGGTAACTATGGCTACACCTTC	CASSESGNYGYTF
.	TRBV4-3	TRBD1	TRBJ2-7	TGCGCCAGCAGCCCACGGACAGGTGGGGCCTACGAGCAGTACTTC	CASSPRTGGAYEQYF
once	TRBV7-9	.	TRBJ1-1	TGTGCCAGCAGCTTTGCTTCCCCGGGTCAAGTTACTGAAGCTTTCTTT	CASSFASPGQVTEAFF
.	TRBV12-3/TRBV12-4	.	TRBJ2-7	TGTGCCAGCACCCTGAGATACGAGCAGTACTTC	CASTLRYEQYF
.	TRBV7-2	TRBD1	TRBJ2-7	TGTGCCAGCAGCAGGGGGCTGAAGGACGAGCAGTACTTC	CASSRGLKDEQYF
.	TRBV7-2	TRBD1	TRBJ1-5	TGTGCCAGCAGCCTCAGGGGGGATCAGCCCCAGCATTTT	CASSLRGDQPQHF
.	TRBV18	.	TRBJ1-2	TGTGCCAGACACCACGACAGACCGTATGGCTACACCTTC	CARHHDRPYGYTF
few	TRBV5-1	TRBD1	TRBJ1-1	TGCGCCAGCAGCCCCACCCCGGGACAGGGGGCTCTAAGGGAAGCTTTCTTT	CASSPTPGQGALREAFF
.	TRBV7-2	TRBD1	TRBJ1-1	TGTGCCAGCAGCACCCAAGTGGCAGGGGGCACTGAAGCTTTCTTT	CASSTQVAGGTEAFF
few	TRBV5-5	.	TRBJ1-6	TGTGCCAGCAGCGTCAGGGGATTCGGTAATTCACCCCTCCACTTT	CASSVRGFGNSPLHF
.	TRBV10-3	.	TRBJ2-4	TGTGCCATCAGTGAGTCGAGGTTCTGGCCGGCTCGAGACATTCAGTACTTC	CAISESRFWPARDIQYF
once	TRBV19	TRBD1	TRBJ2-2	TGTGCCAGTAGGACAGGGGGCGGAGTAGGAACCGGGGAGCTGTTTTTT	CASRTGGGVGTGELFF
.	TRBV12-3/TRBV12-4	.	TRBJ1-3	TGTGCCAGCAGCTACGATGCCGACACCATATATTTT	CASSYDADTIYF
.	TRBV5-1	TRBD1	TRBJ2-3	TGCGCCAGCAGCTTGCGAAACAGGGGGACAGATACGCAGTATTTT	CASSLRNRGTDTQYF
.	TRBV5-4	.	TRBJ2-3	TGTGCCAGCAGCACGGTAGATACGCAGTATTTT	CASSTVDTQYF
.	TRBV18	TRBD2	TRBJ2-7	TGTGCCAGCTCCACTAGCGGTAGCTCCTACGAGCAGTACTTC	CASSTSGSSYEQYF
.	TRBV7-9	.	TRBJ1-5	TGTGCCAGCAGCTCGAACAGGGACGAGCAGCCCCAGCATTTT	CASSSNRDEQPQHF
.	TRBV14	TRBD2	TRBJ2-3	TGTGCCAGCAGCCAAGATGGGTCTAGCGGTCGCACAGATACGCAGTATTTT	CASSQDGSSGRTDTQYF
.	TRBV2	.	TRBJ1-2	TGTGCCAGCAAACAGACTAACTATGGCTACACCTTC	CASKQTNYGYTF
.	TRBV7-9	.	TRBJ1-4	TGTGCCAGCAGCTTAATGGGGACTACAGAAAAACTGTTTTTT	CASSLMGTTEKLFF
.	TRBV5-1	.	TRBJ1-2	TGCGCCAGCAGCTTGGATTTCGGGGAAGGCTACACCTTC	CASSLDFGEGYTF
.	TRBV29-1	TRBD1	TRBJ2-7	TGCAGCTCCTCGGACAGGGGCGCGAGTGAGCAGTACTTC	CSSSDRGASEQYF
.	TRBV7-8	.	TRBJ2-1	TGTGCCAGCAGCATTCGTCTTAGTAGCTCCTACAATGAGCAGTTCTTC	CASSIRLSSSYNEQFF
.	TRBV7-2	TRBD1	TRBJ1-3	TGTGCCAGCAGCCGCAGGGGGTTGGGAAACACCATATATTTT	CASSRRGLGNTIYF
.	TRBV7-9	.	TRBJ1-2	TGTGCCAGCAGTCCACCCCGGGAGGGGCCCAACTATGGCTACACCTTC	CASSPPREGPNYGYTF
.	TRBV7-9	TRBD2	TRBJ2-5	TGTGCCAGCAGCTTAGGTGGGGGGGGACTCCAAGAGACCCAGTACTTC	CASSLGGGGLQETQYF
once	TRBV6-5	.	TRBJ1-1	TGTGCCAGCAGTAAGTCTTACACGGGAAACACTGAAGCTTTCTTT	CASSKSYTGNTEAFF
.	TRBV27	.	TRBJ2-7	TGTGCCAGCAGTTTATCGGGCAGCTCCTACGAGCAGTACTTC	CASSLSGSSYEQYF
few	TRBV7-9	.	TRBJ1-1	TGTGCCAGCAGCTTAGTCGGGGGGCAAGCCAGTGAAGCTTTCTTT	CASSLVGGQASEAFF
.	TRBV19	.	TRBJ1-3	TGTGCCAGTAGTTCTCTCCGGACAGATCGAAACACCATATATTTT	CASSSLRTDRNTIYF
.	TRBV6-2/TRBV6-3	TRBD2	TRBJ2-2	TGTGCCAGCAGTTCTTTCGCGGGGGGGACCGGGGAGCTGTTTTTT	CASSSFAGGTGELFF
.	TRBV16	TRBD1	TRBJ2-1	TGTGCCAGCAGCCGCGACAGGGGTTATGAGCAGTTCTTC	CASSRDRGYEQFF
few	TRBV27	.	TRBJ2-5	TGTGCCAGCCGAGGGCTGGACCAAGAGACCCAGTACTTC	CASRGLDQETQYF
.	TRBV5-8	.	TRBJ2-3	TGTGCCAGCAGCGTCGACAGCCGTCAGGATACGCAGTATTTT	CASSVDSRQDTQYF
.	TRBV4-3	TRBD1	TRBJ1-2	TGCGCCAGCAGCCAAGACCCCGGGACAGGCCATCGCTCCTTTGGCTACACCTTC	CASSQDPGTGHRSFGYTF
.	TRBV10-3	.	TRBJ1-6	TGTGCCATCAGTGAGTCGAGGGTGGGCTCACCCCTCCACTTT	CAISESRVGSPLHF
.	TRBV20-1	.	TRBJ2-1	TGCAGTGCTCTAAGCAACAATGAGCAGTTCTTC	CSALSNNEQFF